This T cell receptor beta chain was identified in a study of long-term antiretroviral therapy in people with HIV. Run at survey level, the immunoSEQ assay was version v3.0. Generated by immunoSEQ multiplex PCR, the TCRdb table keeps only in-frame clones and is missing some. The sample gives 20,000 to 25,000 clones, 70% to 90% of which show up once; 4% to 5% is in the top ten. With 2 bases removed from V and 2 bases from J, the gap between germline ends came to 10 bases. This CDR3 comprises 14 residues. Germline V gene lookup returns CDR1 SGHDT and CDR2 YYEEEE. Two or more post-ART PBMC samples, plus at least one pre-ART sample, were available for each donor.

The clonotype originates from a man aged 60-69 years with HIV. The chain employs TRBV5-6 and TRBJ2-5; D gene ambiguous. The source material was unsorted PBMCs, sampled 1.3 years after starting antiretroviral therapy. DNA for the CDR3: TGTGCCAGCAGCTTTGGGCTGGGTCAAGAGACCCAGTACTTC. Amino acids: CASSFGLGQETQYF.